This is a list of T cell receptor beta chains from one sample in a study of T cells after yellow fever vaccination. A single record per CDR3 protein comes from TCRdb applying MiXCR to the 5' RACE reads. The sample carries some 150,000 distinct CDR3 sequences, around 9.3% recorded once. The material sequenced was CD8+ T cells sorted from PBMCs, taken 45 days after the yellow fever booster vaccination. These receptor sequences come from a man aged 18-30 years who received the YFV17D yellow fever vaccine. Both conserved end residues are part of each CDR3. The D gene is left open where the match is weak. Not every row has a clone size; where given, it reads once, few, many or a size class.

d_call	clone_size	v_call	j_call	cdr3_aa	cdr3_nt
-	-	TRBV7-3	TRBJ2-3	CASSAVGHTDTQYF	TGTGCCAGCAGCGCCGTGGGGCACACAGATACGCAGTATTTT
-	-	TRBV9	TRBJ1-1	CASSVGWRGDEAFF	TGTGCCAGCAGCGTAGGATGGAGGGGTGATGAAGCTTTCTTT
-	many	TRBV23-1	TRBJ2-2	CASSQHPGIHTGELFF	TGCGCCAGCAGTCAACATCCAGGGATTCACACCGGGGAGCTGTTTTTT
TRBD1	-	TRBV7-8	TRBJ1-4	CASSLGMTGDGNEKLFF	TGTGCCAGCAGCTTAGGGATGACAGGGGACGGGAATGAAAAACTGTTTTTT
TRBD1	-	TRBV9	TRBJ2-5	CASSAGTDHETQYF	TGTGCCAGCAGCGCCGGGACAGATCATGAGACCCAGTACTTC
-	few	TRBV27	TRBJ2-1	CASSLLKGYNEQFF	TGTGCCAGCAGTTTATTAAAGGGCTACAATGAGCAGTTCTTC
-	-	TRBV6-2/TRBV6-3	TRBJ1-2	CASSPPLGHHYGYTF	TGTGCCAGCAGTCCCCCTTTGGGACACCACTATGGCTACACCTTC
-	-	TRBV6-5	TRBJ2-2	CASSYNPGSTGELFF	TGTGCCAGCAGTTATAACCCAGGGTCCACCGGGGAGCTGTTTTTT
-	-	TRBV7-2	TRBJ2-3	CASTHGIGGYTQYF	TGTGCCAGCACCCATGGGATAGGCGGATATACGCAGTATTTT
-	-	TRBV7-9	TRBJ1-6	CASSLASRTEFNSPLHF	TGTGCCAGCAGCTTAGCCTCGCGGACAGAGTTCAATTCACCCCTCCACTTT
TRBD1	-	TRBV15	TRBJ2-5	CATSKPGQQETQYF	TGTGCCACCAGCAAACCGGGACAGCAAGAGACCCAGTACTTC
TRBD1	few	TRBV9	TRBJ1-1	CASSAGQGLNTEAFF	TGTGCCAGCAGCGCAGGACAGGGTCTGAACACTGAAGCTTTCTTT
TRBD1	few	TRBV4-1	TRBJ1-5	CASSHEDRGGAQPQHF	TGCGCCAGCAGCCACGAAGACAGGGGGGGGGCCCAGCCCCAGCATTTT
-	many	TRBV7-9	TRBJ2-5	CASRTGVETQYF	TGTGCCAGCAGGACCGGGGTGGAGACCCAGTACTTC
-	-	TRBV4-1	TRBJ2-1	CASSSGGKGYNEQFF	TGCGCCAGCAGCTCAGGTGGTAAGGGCTACAATGAGCAGTTCTTC
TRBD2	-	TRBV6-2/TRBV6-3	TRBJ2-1	CASIGGAIHNEQFF	TGTGCCAGCATCGGGGGGGCGATACACAATGAGCAGTTCTTC
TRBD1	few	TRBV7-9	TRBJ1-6	CASSSTGTGHSPLHF	TGTGCCAGCAGCTCAACCGGGACAGGGCACTCACCCCTCCACTTT
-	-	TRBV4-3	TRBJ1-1	CASSQVPSTQRRMNTEAFF	TGCGCCAGCAGCCAAGTCCCCTCCACCCAAAGGAGAATGAACACTGAAGCTTTCTTT
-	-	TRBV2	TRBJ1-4	CASTLGGATNEKLFF	TGTGCCAGCACCTTGGGGGGGGCAACTAATGAAAAACTGTTTTTT
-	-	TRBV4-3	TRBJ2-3	CASSQGTGTDTQYF	TGCGCCAGCAGCCAAGGGACTGGCACAGATACGCAGTATTTT
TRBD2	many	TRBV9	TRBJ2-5	CASSYSGGLETQYF	TGTGCCAGCAGTTACTCGGGAGGGTTAGAGACCCAGTACTTC
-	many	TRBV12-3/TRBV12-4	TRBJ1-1	CASSGGGRVWTEAFF	TGTGCCAGCAGTGGGGGGGGTAGGGTTTGGACTGAAGCTTTCTTT
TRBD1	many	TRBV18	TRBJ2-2	CASSRGQARNTGELFF	TGTGCCAGCTCACGGGGACAGGCGCGAAACACCGGGGAGCTGTTTTTT
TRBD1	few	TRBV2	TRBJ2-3	CASSDGQGAPTDTQYF	TGTGCCAGCAGTGACGGGCAGGGGGCCCCCACAGATACGCAGTATTTT
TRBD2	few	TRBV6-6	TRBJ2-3	CAIKAVGRRGIFTDTQYF	TGTGCCATCAAAGCAGTGGGGAGGCGGGGGATATTCACAGATACGCAGTATTTT
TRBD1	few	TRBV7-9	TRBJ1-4	CASSPGNQGATNEKLFF	TGTGCCAGCAGCCCCGGGAACCAGGGGGCAACTAATGAAAAACTGTTTTTT
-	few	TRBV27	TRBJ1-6	CASSYGSSYNSPLHF	TGTGCCAGCAGTTACGGGAGCTCCTATAATTCACCCCTCCACTTT
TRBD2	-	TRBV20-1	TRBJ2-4	CSARELAGGPTNIQYF	TGCAGTGCTAGGGAACTAGCGGGGGGGCCAACAAACATTCAGTACTTC
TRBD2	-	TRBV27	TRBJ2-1	CASSPAGGRYNEQFF	TGTGCCAGCAGTCCTGCGGGGGGGCGGTACAATGAGCAGTTCTTC
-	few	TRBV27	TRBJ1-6	CASAAATAVNSPLHF	TGTGCCAGCGCTGCGGCAACCGCGGTAAATTCACCCCTCCACTTT
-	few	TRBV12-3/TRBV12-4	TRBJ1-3	CASNTPSPLSSGNTIYF	TGTGCCAGCAACACCCCGTCTCCCCTAAGCTCTGGAAACACCATATATTTT
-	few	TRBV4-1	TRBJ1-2	CASSQFASNYGYTF	TGCGCCAGCAGCCAATTTGCCAGTAACTATGGCTACACCTTC
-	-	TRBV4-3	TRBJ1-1	CASGAKLTGTEAFF	TGCGCCAGCGGAGCGAAGCTGACTGGGACTGAAGCTTTCTTT
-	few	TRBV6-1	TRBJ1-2	CASGVGYTF	TGTGCCAGCGGGGTTGGCTACACCTTC
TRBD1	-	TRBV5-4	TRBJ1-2	CASSQQGVVYGYTF	TGTGCCAGCAGCCAGCAGGGGGTGGTCTATGGCTACACCTTC
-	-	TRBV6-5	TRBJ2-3	CASSQNPWGTDTQYF	TGTGCCAGCAGCCAAAACCCCTGGGGCACAGATACGCAGTATTTT
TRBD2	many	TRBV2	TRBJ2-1	CASSDLAGAYNEQFF	TGTGCCAGCAGTGACCTAGCGGGGGCCTACAATGAGCAGTTCTTC
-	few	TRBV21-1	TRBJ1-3	CASSKAGNTIYF	TGTGCCAGCAGCAAAGCCGGAAACACCATATATTTT
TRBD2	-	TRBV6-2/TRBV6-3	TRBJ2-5	CASSYEGTSGAQETQYF	TGTGCCAGCAGTTACGAGGGGACTAGCGGGGCTCAAGAGACCCAGTACTTC
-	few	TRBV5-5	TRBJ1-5	CASSRTASSNQPQHF	TGTGCCAGCAGCCGGACAGCTAGTAGCAATCAGCCCCAGCATTTT
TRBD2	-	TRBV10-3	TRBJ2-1	CAISESSSGGHSYNEQFF	TGTGCCATCAGTGAGTCGTCTAGCGGGGGCCATTCCTACAATGAGCAGTTCTTC
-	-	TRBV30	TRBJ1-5	CAWSARTGNQPQHF	TGTGCCTGGAGTGCCCGGACAGGCAATCAGCCCCAGCATTTT
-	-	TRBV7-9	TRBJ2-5	CASSRGGVETQYF	TGTGCCAGCAGCAGAGGTGGGGTCGAGACCCAGTACTTC
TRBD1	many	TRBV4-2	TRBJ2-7	CASSLPGQGTYEQYF	TGTGCCAGCAGCCTTCCGGGACAGGGGACCTACGAGCAGTACTTC
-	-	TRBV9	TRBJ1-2	CASSVGAGMLYGYTF	TGTGCCAGCAGCGTAGGAGCAGGGATGCTCTATGGCTACACCTTC
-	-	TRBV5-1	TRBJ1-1	CASTDRQGMNTEAFF	TGCGCCAGCACTGATCGGCAGGGGATGAACACTGAAGCTTTCTTT
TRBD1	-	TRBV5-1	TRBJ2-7	CASSSGLTGVDEQYF	TGCGCCAGCAGCTCTGGGCTTACAGGGGTGGACGAGCAGTACTTC